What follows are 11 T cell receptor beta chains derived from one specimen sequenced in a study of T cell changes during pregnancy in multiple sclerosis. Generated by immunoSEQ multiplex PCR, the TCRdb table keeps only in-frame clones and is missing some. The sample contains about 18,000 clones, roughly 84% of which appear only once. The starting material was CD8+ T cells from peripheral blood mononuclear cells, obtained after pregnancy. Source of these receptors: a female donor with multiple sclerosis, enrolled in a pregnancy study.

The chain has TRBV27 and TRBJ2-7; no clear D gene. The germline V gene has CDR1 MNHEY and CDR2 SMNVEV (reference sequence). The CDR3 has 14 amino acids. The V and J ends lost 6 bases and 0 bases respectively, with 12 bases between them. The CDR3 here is CASRLNGGSYEQYF. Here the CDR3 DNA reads TGTGCCAGCAGGCTAAACGGTGGCTCCTACGAGCAGTACTTC.

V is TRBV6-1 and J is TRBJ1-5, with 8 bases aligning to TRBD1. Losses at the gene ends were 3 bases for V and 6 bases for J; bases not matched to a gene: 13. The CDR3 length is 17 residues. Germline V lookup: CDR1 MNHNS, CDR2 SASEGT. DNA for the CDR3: TGTGCCAGCAGTGACTTCGGCGACAGGGGATTCGGTCAGCCCCAGCATTTT. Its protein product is CASSDFGDRGFGQPQHF.

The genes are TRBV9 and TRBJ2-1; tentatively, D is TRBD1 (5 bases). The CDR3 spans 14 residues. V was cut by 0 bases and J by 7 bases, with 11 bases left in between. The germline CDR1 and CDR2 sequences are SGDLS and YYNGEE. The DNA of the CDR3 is TGTGCCAGCAGCGTAGGGGGCGCGACTAATGAGCAGTTCTTC. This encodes CASSVGGATNEQFF.

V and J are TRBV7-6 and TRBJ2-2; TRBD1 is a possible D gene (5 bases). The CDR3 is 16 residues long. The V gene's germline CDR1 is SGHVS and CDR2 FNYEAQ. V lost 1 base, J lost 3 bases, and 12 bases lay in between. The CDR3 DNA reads TGTGCCAGCAGCTTAGATATCAGGGTAGACACCGGGGAGCTGTTTTTT. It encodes CASSLDIRVDTGELFF. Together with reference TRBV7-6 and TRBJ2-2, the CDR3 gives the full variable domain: GAGVSQSPRYKVTKRGQDVALRCDPISGHVSLYWYRQALGQGPEFLTYFNYEAQQDKSGLPNDRFSAERPEGSISTLTIQRTEQRDSAMYRCASSLDIRVDTGELFFGEGSRLTVL.

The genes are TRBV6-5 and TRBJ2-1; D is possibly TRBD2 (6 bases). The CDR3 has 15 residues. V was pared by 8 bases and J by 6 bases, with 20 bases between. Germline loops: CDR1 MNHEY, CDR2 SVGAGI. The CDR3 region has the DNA TGTGCCAGCTCTTCGCGAAACGGAGGGCTCAATGAGCAGTTCTTC. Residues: CASSSRNGGLNEQFF.

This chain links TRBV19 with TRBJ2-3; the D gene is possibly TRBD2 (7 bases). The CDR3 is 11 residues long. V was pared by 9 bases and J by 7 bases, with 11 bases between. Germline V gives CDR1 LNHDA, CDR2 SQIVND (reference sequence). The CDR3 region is CASGGPYTQYF. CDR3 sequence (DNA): TGTGCCAGCGGGGGGCCTTATACGCAGTATTTT.

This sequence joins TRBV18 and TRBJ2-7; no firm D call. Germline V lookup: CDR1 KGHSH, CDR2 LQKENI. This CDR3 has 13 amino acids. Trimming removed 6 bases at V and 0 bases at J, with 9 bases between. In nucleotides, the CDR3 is TGTGCCAGCTCCCCCGACACCTCCTACGAGCAGTACTTC. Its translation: CASSPDTSYEQYF.

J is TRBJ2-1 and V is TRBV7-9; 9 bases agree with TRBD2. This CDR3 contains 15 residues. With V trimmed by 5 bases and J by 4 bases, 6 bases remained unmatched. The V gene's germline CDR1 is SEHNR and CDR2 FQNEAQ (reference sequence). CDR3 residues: CASSLSGGFYNEQFF. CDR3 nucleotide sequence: TGTGCCAGCAGCCTTAGCGGGGGCTTTTACAATGAGCAGTTCTTC.

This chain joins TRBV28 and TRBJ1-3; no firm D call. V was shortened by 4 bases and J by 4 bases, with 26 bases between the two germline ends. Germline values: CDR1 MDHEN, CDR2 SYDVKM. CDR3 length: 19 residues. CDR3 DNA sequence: TGTGCCAGCAGTTCCGAATTGGAGGCCGCCGGTGGGTCAGGAAACACCATATATTTT. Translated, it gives CASSSELEAAGGSGNTIYF.

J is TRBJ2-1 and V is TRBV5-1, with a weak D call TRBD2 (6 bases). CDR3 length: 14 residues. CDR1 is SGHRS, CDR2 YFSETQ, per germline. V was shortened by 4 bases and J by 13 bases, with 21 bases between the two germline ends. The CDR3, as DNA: TGCGCCAGCAGCCCAATCGACTTACTAGCTGAACAGTTCTTC. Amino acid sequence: CASSPIDLLAEQFF.

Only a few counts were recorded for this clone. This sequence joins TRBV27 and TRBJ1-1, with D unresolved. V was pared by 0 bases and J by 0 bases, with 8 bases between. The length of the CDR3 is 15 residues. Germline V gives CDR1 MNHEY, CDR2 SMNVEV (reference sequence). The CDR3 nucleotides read TGTGCCAGCAGTTTATCGGAGGCGATGAACACTGAAGCTTTCTTT. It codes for CASSLSEAMNTEAFF.